The clone carrying this TCR beta chain was observed a handful of times. The antigen is undetermined. These data come from a study of type 1 regulatory T cells. From the reads, TCRdb called clonotypes with MiXCR, one entry per CDR3 protein. The sample records roughly 67,000 distinct CDR3 sequences, around 68% being singletons. The receptor was isolated from a human donor in good health. Sequenced input: cultured T cells, either the whole culture or a sorted T cell fraction (not recorded which). The subset: Tr1-enriched cell product generated in vitro against host alloantigens.

The CDR3 sequence: CASSTGPGGTQYF. The CDR3 DNA is TGTGCCAGCAGTACAGGACCGGGTGGGACCCAGTACTTC. This chain links TRBV6-6 with TRBJ2-5, with D tentatively TRBD1 (5 bases). CDR3 length equals 13 residues. Per the germline V gene, CDR1 is MNHNY and CDR2 is SVGAGI (reference sequence). Trimming shortened V by 5 bases and J by 7 bases, and 14 bases separated the two germline ends.